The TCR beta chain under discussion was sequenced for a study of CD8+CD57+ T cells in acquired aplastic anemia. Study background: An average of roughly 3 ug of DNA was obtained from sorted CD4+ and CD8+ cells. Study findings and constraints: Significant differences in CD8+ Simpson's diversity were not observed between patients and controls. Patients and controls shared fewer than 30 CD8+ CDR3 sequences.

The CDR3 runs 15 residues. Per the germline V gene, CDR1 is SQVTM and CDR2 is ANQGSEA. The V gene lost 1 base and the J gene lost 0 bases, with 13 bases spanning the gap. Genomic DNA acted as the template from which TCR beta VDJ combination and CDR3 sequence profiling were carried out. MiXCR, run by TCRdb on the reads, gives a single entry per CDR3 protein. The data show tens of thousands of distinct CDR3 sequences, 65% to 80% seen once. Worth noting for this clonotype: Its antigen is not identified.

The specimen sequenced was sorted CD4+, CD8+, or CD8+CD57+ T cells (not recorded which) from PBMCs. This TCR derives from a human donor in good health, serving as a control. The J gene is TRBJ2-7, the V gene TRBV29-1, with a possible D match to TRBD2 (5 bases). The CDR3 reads CSVEVGLGSSYEQYF. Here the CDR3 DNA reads TGCAGCGTTGAAGTGGGGTTGGGGAGCTCCTACGAGCAGTACTTC.